Each of the 20 T cell receptor beta chains below was sequenced from the same sample in a study of blood T cell repertoires in COVID-19. The table came from immunoSEQ multiplex PCR; TCRdb's copy has only in-frame clones and leaves some out. The sample has hundreds of thousands of clones, 91% seen once; the top ten hold around 3.5%. Sequenced sample: peripheral blood. The origin of the receptors is a woman between 18 and 30 years old who had recovered from COVID-19.

This chain joins TRBV11-3 and TRBJ2-5; D is undetermined. The CDR3 sequence is 13 residues long. The germline V and J ends were trimmed by 0 bases and 4 bases, with 6 bases remaining between them. Germline loops: CDR1 SGHNT, CDR2 YENEEA. CDR3 amino acids: CASSLDVRETQYF. CDR3 nucleotides: TGTGCCAGCAGCTTAGACGTGAGAGAGACCCAGTACTTC.

The V and J genes are TRBV19 and TRBJ1-2; 10 bases are shared with TRBD1. V shed 7 bases, J shed 0 bases, and the junction held 8 bases outside the gene matches. Germline CDR1 LNHDA, CDR2 SQIVND (reference sequence). The CDR3 has 16 amino acids. The CDR3 bases are TGTGCCAGTAATCCCGGGACAGGGGTTTCTAACTATGGCTACACCTTC. As protein: CASNPGTGVSNYGYTF.

The chain is built from TRBV7-6 and TRBJ1-3; no clear D. Trimming stripped 6 bases from V and 3 bases from J, with 12 bases between. Germline CDR1 SGHVS, CDR2 FNYEAQ. CDR3 size: 14 residues. The CDR3 nucleotides are TGTGCCAGCAGTCTGGCCCCGTTTGGAAACACCATATATTTT. Protein: CASSLAPFGNTIYF.

As regards this clone: A read error may account for a junction end that differs from germline. The chain recombines TRBV7-2 with TRBJ2-3; a possible D gene is TRBD2 (6 bases). Germline V gene sequence: CDR1 SGHTA, CDR2 FQGNSA. This CDR3 is built from 16 residues. CDR3 amino acids: CASSLVAGWRSDTQYF. Here the CDR3 DNA reads TGTGCCAGTAGCTTAGTCGCGGGGTGGCGATCAGATACGCAGTATTTT.

This clone was seen only a few times. The genes are TRBV2 and TRBJ2-6; D is uncertain. CDR3 length equals 15 residues. Trimming removed 3 bases at V and 2 bases at J, with 8 bases between. Germline V gene data show CDR1 as SNHLY and CDR2 as FYNNEI. This CDR3 reads CASSESLPGANVLTF. DNA of the CDR3: TGTGCCAGCAGTGAGTCTCTTCCTGGGGCCAACGTCCTGACTTTC.

This chain links TRBV13 with TRBJ1-1; a possible D gene is TRBD1 (6 bases). The V end was cut by 3 bases, the J end by 4 bases, with 15 bases between. The CDR3 has 15 amino acids. Germline V gene lookup returns CDR1 PRHDT and CDR2 FYEKMQ (reference sequence). CDR3 in DNA: TGTGCCAGCAGCTTGGGGGCAGGGTGGTCCACTGAAGCTTTCTTT. Translating it yields CASSLGAGWSTEAFF.

The rearrangement uses TRBV11-2 and TRBJ1-6; the D is unclear. The V and J ends lost 11 bases and 7 bases respectively, with 15 bases between them. The CDR3 spans 13 residues. Germline values: CDR1 SGHAT, CDR2 FQNNGV. CDR3 nucleotide sequence: TGTGCCTCTTGGTCGGGCGGGAATTCACCCCTCCACTTT. This codes for CASWSGGNSPLHF.

This sequence joins TRBV7-9 and TRBJ2-3; D not certain. V lost 4 bases to trimming and J lost 6 bases, with 5 bases between them. The length of the CDR3 is 11 residues. The germline V gene encodes CDR1 SEHNR and CDR2 FQNEAQ (reference sequence). CDR3 loop: CASSSYDTQYF. CDR3 sequence (DNA): TGTGCCAGCAGCTCCTACGATACGCAGTATTTT.

A word on this clone: The sample has other DNA sequences that encode this CDR3 too. The rearrangement uses TRBV9 and TRBJ2-1, with D maybe TRBD1 (5 bases). The germline gives CDR1 SGDLS, CDR2 YYNGEE. Trimming shortened V by 0 bases and J by 7 bases, and 11 bases separated the two germline ends. The length of the CDR3 is 14 residues. The CDR3 loop is CASSVGGATNEQFF. The DNA of the CDR3 is TGTGCCAGCAGCGTAGGTGGGGCAACAAATGAGCAGTTCTTC.

V is TRBV10-3 and J is TRBJ2-7; tentatively, D is TRBD1 (6 bases). The germline gives CDR1 ENHRY, CDR2 SYGVKD. V was trimmed by 2 bases and J by 1 base, leaving 9 bases between them. This CDR3 spans 14 amino acids. The chain's CDR3 is CAISERDRSYEQYV. In DNA form, the CDR3 reads TGTGCCATCAGTGAGCGCGACAGGTCCTACGAGCAGTACGTC.

The V gene is TRBV10-3, the J gene TRBJ1-1; 7 bases match TRBD1. V gave up 7 bases and J gave up 0 bases; unmatched junction bases: 11. Germline V gives CDR1 ENHRY, CDR2 SYGVKD. The CDR3 sequence is 16 residues long. The CDR3 loop reads CAITVRDRYMNTEAFF. In nucleotides, the CDR3 is TGTGCCATCACCGTTCGGGACAGATACATGAACACTGAAGCTTTCTTT.

This chain links TRBV5-1 with TRBJ1-1; unclear D gene. V gave up 3 bases and J gave up 0 bases, with 12 bases separating them. The germline V gene has CDR1 SGHRS and CDR2 YFSETQ. The CDR3 totals 15 residues. The CDR3 spells CASSSRPMVNTEAFF. CDR3 bases: TGCGCCAGCAGCTCTAGACCGATGGTGAACACTGAAGCTTTCTTT.

This clone is deemed medium-sized. Within the sample, other DNA sequences also encode this same CDR3. The chain recombines TRBV5-1 with TRBJ1-5; 7 bases map to TRBD1. CDR1 SGHRS and CDR2 YFSETQ come from the germline V gene. This CDR3 has 15 amino acids. With 1 base clipped from V and 3 bases from J, the junction kept 4 bases outside the gene matches. This CDR3 is CASSLTTGNNQPQHF. The CDR3 nucleotides read TGCGCCAGCAGCTTGACGACAGGGAACAATCAGCCCCAGCATTTT.

The CDR3 reads CASSPGTANTEAFF. CDR3 nucleotide sequence: TGTGCCAGCAGCCCGGGGACAGCGAACACTGAAGCTTTCTTT. The rearrangement uses TRBV5-4 and TRBJ1-1; TRBD1 aligns across 7 bases. The CDR3 loop spans 14 amino acids. The V gene's germline CDR1 is SGHNT and CDR2 YYREEE (reference sequence). Trimming at V came to 4 bases and at J to 1 base, leaving 4 bases not matched to a gene.

This chain's CDR3 is CASSPLAAEQFF. The DNA for the CDR3 is TGTGCCAGCAGCCCACTAGCGGCAGAGCAGTTCTTC. J is TRBJ2-1 and V is TRBV7-9; 8 positions match TRBD2. J lost 10 bases, V lost 5 bases, and 4 bases had no gene match. The CDR3 extends over 12 amino acids. Germline CDR1 reads SEHNR; CDR2 reads FQNEAQ (reference sequence). The entire variable domain, with the rest obtained from reference TRBV7-9 and TRBJ2-1, is as follows: DTGVSQNPRHKITKRGQNVTFRCDPISEHNRLYWYRQTLGQGPEFLTYFQNEAQLEKSRLLSDRFSAERPKGSFSTLEIQRTEQGDSAMYLCASSPLAAEQFFGPGTRLTVL.

The CDR3: CASSISAERSYEQYV. DNA for the CDR3: TGTGCCAGTAGTATCTCGGCGGAACGCTCCTACGAGCAGTACGTC. The rearrangement joins TRBV19 to TRBJ2-7; D is unresolved. Germline CDR1 reads LNHDA; CDR2 reads SQIVND (reference sequence). V lost 3 bases and J 0 bases, leaving 12 bases between the germline ends. This CDR3 contains 15 residues.

The rearrangement joins TRBV5-1 to TRBJ2-5; TRBD1 might be the D (8 bases). CDR3 length equals 14 residues. V was pared by 6 bases and J by 1 base, with 13 bases between. Germline loops: CDR1 SGHRS, CDR2 YFSETQ. In nucleotides, the CDR3 is TGCGCCAGCAACAGGGGGGGGGCCCAAGAGACCCAGTACTTC. Its translation: CASNRGGAQETQYF.

The CDR3, as DNA: TGTGCCATCAGTCGACCAGGACAGGCGCGCGAGCAGTACGTC. Amino acids: CAISRPGQAREQYV. The chain couples TRBV10-3 to TRBJ2-7, with TRBD1 matching over 7 bases. This CDR3 has 14 residues. V gave up 5 bases and J gave up 6 bases; unmatched junction bases: 10. The V gene's germline CDR1 is ENHRY and CDR2 SYGVKD.

The rearrangement uses TRBV27 and TRBJ1-1, with D hard to call. Germline loops: CDR1 MNHEY, CDR2 SMNVEV (reference sequence). Deletions cut 2 bases from V and 5 bases from J, with 6 bases between. This CDR3 is built from 12 residues. The CDR3 spells CASSLAGTEAFF. The CDR3 DNA reads TGTGCCAGCAGTTTAGCCGGTACTGAAGCTTTCTTT.

The chain employs TRBV27 and TRBJ2-1, with 10 bases identical to TRBD1. This CDR3 has 14 residues. V shed 3 bases and J 8 bases; nucleotides not matched to a gene: 4. Germline CDR1 is MNHEY and CDR2 is SMNVEV (reference sequence). DNA for the CDR3: TGTGCCAGCAGTTTCCGACAGGGGGCGTATGAGCAGTTCTTC. Its protein is CASSFRQGAYEQFF.